This record covers a single T cell receptor (beta chain). The sample comes from a study of PD-L1 blockade in urothelial cancer. The wider study: Atezolizumab (1,200 mg intravenously every 3 weeks) began at some point between 2013 and 2015 for patients. Blood was tested 3 weeks (second dose) and 6 weeks into treatment.

Profiled with immunoSEQ multiplex PCR; TCRdb holds only in-frame clones, not every one. The data show 70,000 or so clones, roughly nine tenths seen once. Time point in this sample: pretreatment peripheral blood. The clonotype originates from a man between 70 and 80 years old with urothelial cancer. The sample consisted of PBMCs, taken around atezolizumab (anti-PD-L1) treatment.

CDR3 amino acids: CATSRDSSLSYNEQFF. Written as DNA, the CDR3 is TGTGCCACCAGCAGAGACTCTAGCCTCTCCTACAATGAGCAGTTCTTC. The V call is TRBV15, the J call TRBJ2-1; D is perhaps TRBD2 (5 bases). Trimming took 0 bases from V and 0 from J, leaving 9 bases between them. Germline CDR1 LNHNV, CDR2 YYDKDF (reference sequence). This CDR3 is built from 16 residues.